Each of the 2 T cell receptor beta chains below was sequenced from the same sample in a study of T cells in Graves' hyperthyroidism and ophthalmopathy. Researchers took RNA transcripts and amplified the TCR beta CDR3 regions from them. Carried out on the TCR CDR3, a first-round RT-PCR used the HTBI primer set. TCRdb processed the multiplex PCR reads anew with MiXCR; each CDR3 protein has one entry. The table includes 410,000 or so distinct CDR3 sequences, approximately 15% detected once. The sequenced sample consisted of blood. All receptors derive from a man younger than 30 with Graves' ophthalmopathy.

The rearrangement links TRBV4-1 to TRBJ1-1, with 8 bases lining up with TRBD1. Trimming cost V 2 bases and J 1 base; bases outside gene matches: 3. The length of the CDR3 is 15 residues. Germline values: CDR1 MGHRA, CDR2 YSYEKL. The DNA of the CDR3 is TGCGCCAGCAGCCAATATGGGACAGGGAACACTGAAGCTTTCTTT. Protein: CASSQYGTGNTEAFF.

This clonotype came up a few times. The chain has TRBV6-1 and TRBJ2-7, with TRBD2 matching over 7 bases. CDR3 length: 15 residues. Germline loops: CDR1 MNHNS, CDR2 SASEGT. V shed 8 bases and J 2 bases; nucleotides not matched to a gene: 12. CDR3 sequence reads: CASGVTSHLPYEQYF. Written as DNA, the CDR3 is TGTGCCAGCGGTGTGACTAGCCATTTGCCCTACGAGCAGTACTTC.